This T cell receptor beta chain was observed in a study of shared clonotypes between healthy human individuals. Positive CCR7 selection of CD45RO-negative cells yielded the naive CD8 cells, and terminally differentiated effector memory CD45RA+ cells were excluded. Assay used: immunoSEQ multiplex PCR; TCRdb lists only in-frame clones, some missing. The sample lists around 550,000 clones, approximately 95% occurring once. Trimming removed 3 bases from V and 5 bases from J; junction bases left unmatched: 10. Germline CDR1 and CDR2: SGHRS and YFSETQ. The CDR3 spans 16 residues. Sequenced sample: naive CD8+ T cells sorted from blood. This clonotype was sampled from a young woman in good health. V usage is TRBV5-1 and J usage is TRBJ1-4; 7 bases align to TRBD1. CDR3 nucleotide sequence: TGCGCCAGCAGCTCGGCACAGGGGATGGGAAATGAAAAACTGTTTTTT. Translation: CASSSAQGMGNEKLFF.